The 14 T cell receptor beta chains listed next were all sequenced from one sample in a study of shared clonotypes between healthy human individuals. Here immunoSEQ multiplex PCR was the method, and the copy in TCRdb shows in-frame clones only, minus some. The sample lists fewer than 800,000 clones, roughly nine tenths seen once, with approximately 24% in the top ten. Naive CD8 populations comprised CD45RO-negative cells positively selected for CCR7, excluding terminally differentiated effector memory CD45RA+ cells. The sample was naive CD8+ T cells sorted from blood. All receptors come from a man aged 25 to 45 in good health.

The CDR3 DNA reads as TGTGCCAGCTCACCGACAGGGTTAAGCTCCTACGAGCAGTACTTC. It is translated as CASSPTGLSSYEQYF. This rearrangement joins TRBV18 to TRBJ2-7; 7 bases are a match to TRBD1. V trimming: 3 bases; J trimming: 0 bases; junction bases outside the gene matches: 5. Germline V gene data show CDR1 as KGHSH and CDR2 as LQKENI. The CDR3 totals 15 residues. Together with reference TRBV18 and TRBJ2-7, the CDR3 gives the full variable domain: NAGVMQNPRHLVRRRGQEARLRCSPMKGHSHVYWYRQLPEEGLKFMVYLQKENIIDESGMPKERFSAEFPKEGPSILRIQQVVRGDSAAYFCASSPTGLSSYEQYFGPGTRLTVT.

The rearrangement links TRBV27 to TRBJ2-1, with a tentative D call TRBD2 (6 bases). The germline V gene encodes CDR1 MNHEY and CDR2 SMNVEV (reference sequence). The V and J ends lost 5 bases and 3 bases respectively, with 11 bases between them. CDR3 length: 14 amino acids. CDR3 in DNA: TGTGCCAGCAGTGAACTAGCCGACTACAATGAGCAGTTCTTC. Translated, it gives CASSELADYNEQFF.

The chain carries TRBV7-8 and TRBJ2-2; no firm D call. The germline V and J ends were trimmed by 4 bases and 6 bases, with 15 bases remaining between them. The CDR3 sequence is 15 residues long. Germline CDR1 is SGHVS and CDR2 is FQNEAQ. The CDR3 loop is CASSSRALQSGELFF. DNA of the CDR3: TGTGCCAGCAGCTCCCGGGCCCTTCAATCCGGGGAGCTGTTTTTT.

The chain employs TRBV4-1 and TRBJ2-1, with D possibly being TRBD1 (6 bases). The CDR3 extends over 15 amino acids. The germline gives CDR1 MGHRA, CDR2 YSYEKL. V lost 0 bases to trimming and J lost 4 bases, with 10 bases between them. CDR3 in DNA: TGCGCCAGCAGCCAAGATGACAGGCGTTACAATGAGCAGTTCTTC. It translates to CASSQDDRRYNEQFF.

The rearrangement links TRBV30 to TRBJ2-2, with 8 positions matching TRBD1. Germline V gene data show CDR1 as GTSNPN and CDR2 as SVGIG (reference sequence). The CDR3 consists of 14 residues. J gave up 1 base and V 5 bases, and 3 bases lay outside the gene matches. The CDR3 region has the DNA TGTGCCTGGGGGGGGACAGGGAACACCGGGGAGCTGTTTTTT. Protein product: CAWGGTGNTGELFF.

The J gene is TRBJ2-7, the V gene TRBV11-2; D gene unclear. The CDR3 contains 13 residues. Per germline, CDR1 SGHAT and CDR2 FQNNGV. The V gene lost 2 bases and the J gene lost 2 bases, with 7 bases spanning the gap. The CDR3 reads CASSLTPAYEQYF. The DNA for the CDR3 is TGTGCCAGCAGCTTAACGCCCGCCTACGAGCAGTACTTC.

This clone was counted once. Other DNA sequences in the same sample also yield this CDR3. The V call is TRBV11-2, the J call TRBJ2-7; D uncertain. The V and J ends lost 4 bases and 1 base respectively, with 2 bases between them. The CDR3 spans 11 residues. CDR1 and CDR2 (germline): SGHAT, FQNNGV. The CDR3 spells CASSSSYEQYF. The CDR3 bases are TGTGCCAGCAGCTCTTCCTACGAGCAGTACTTC.

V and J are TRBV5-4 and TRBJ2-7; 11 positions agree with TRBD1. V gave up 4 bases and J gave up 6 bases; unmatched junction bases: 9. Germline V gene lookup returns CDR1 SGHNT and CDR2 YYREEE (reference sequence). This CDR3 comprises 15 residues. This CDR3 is CASSAVDRGHSEQYF. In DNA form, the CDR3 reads TGTGCCAGCAGCGCCGTGGACAGGGGGCATAGCGAGCAGTACTTC. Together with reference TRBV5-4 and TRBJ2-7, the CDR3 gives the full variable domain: ETGVTQSPTHLIKTRGQQVTLRCSSQSGHNTVSWYQQALGQGPQFIFQYYREEENGRGNFPPRFSGLQFPNYSSELNVNALELDDSALYLCASSAVDRGHSEQYFGPGTRLTVT.

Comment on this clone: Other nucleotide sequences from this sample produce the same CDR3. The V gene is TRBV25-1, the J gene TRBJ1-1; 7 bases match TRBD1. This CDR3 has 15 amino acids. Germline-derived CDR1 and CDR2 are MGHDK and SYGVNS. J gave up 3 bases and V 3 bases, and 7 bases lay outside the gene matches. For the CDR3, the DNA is TGTGCCAGCAGTGAGGGAGGCAGGGGGGACACTGAAGCTTTCTTT. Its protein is CASSEGGRGDTEAFF.

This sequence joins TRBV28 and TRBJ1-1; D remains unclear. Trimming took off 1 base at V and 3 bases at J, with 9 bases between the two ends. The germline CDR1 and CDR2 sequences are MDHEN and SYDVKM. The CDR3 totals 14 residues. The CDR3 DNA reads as TGTGCCAGCAGTTTATCCCGTAGGGACACTGAAGCTTTCTTT. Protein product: CASSLSRRDTEAFF.

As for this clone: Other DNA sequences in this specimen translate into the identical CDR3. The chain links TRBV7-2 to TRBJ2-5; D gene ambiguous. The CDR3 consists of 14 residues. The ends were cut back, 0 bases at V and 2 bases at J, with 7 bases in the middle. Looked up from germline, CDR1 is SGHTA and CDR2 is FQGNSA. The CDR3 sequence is CASSLAGFQETQYF. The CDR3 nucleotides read TGTGCCAGCAGCTTAGCGGGATTTCAAGAGACCCAGTACTTC. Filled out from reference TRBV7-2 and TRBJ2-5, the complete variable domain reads GAGVSQSPSNKVTEKGKDVELRCDPISGHTALYWYRQSLGQGLEFLIYFQGNSAPDKSGLPSDRFSAERTGGSVSTLTIQRTQQEDSAVYLCASSLAGFQETQYFGPGTRLLVL.

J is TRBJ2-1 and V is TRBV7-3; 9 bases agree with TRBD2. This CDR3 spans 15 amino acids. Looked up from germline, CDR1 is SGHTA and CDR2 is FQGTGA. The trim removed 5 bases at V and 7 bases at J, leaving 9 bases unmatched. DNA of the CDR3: TGTGCCAGCAGCCTAGCGGGACTCCCGAAGAATGAGCAGTTCTTC. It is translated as CASSLAGLPKNEQFF.

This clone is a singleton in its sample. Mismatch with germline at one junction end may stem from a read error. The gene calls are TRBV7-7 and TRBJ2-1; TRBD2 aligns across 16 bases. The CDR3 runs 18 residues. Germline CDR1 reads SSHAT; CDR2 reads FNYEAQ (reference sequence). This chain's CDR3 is CASSTGTSGRALMNEQFF. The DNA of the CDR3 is TGTGCTAGCAGCACCGGGACTAGCGGGAGGGCATTGATGAATGAGCAGTTCTTC.

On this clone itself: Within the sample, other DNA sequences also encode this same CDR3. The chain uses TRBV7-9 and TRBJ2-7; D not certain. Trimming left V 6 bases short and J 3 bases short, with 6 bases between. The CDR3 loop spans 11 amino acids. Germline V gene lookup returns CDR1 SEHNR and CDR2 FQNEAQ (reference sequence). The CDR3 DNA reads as TGTGCCAGCAGTCGCAGCTACGAGCAGTACTTC. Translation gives CASSRSYEQYF.